This TCR beta chain was captured in a study of T cells after yellow fever vaccination. Across the study: Any fraction with a low cell number was prepared using SMART-Seq v4 Ultra Low Input. Study-level findings and limits: Abundant contaminating clonotypes from the bulk population could appear in FACS-sorted repertoires. The study re-detected most primary-vaccination clones after the booster (96% CD4, around 90% CD8).

This CDR3 is built from 14 residues. Germline V gene data show CDR1 as MGHDK and CDR2 as SYGVNS. With V trimmed by 2 bases and J by 7 bases, 1 base remained unmatched. MiXCR was run by TCRdb on the 5' RACE reads, yielding one entry per CDR3 protein. The sample comprises under 300,000 distinct CDR3 sequences, approximately 12% of which are singletons, and about 0.51% rests with the top ten. Concerning this clonotype: No antigen is known for it.

This specimen was CD4+ T cells sorted from PBMCs, taken 45 days after the yellow fever booster vaccination. The rearrangement uses TRBV25-1 and TRBJ2-1; the match to TRBD2 covers 11 bases. The sequence came from a man in his thirties or forties who received the YFV17D yellow fever vaccine. The CDR3: CASSELAGGNEQFF. DNA of the CDR3: TGTGCCAGCAGTGAACTAGCGGGAGGTAATGAGCAGTTCTTC.